What follows are 9 T cell receptor beta chains derived from one specimen sequenced in a study of human T cells and chemical hapten exposure. Time point defined: patch test 3, about 24 weeks after DPC sensitization. Regarding treatment: therapeutic diphenylcyclopropenone sensitization with weekly scalp DPC. TCRdb reprocessed the RACE reads with MiXCR, giving one entry per CDR3 protein. Of about 82,000 distinct CDR3 sequences in the sample, 10% to 15% were seen once. The specimen was whole blood, collected in connection with sensitization to the hapten diphenylcyclopropenone (DPC). The receptors shown here come from a woman aged 45-60 years with alopecia areata. Some clones in this sample may be carry-over from other donors' samples.

The J gene is TRBJ2-2, the V gene TRBV11-3; tentative D call: TRBD2 (5 bases). The germline CDR1 and CDR2 sequences are SGHNT and YENEEA. There are 16 residues in the CDR3. V was trimmed by 5 bases and J by 2 bases, leaving 15 bases between them. CDR3 region: CASSPSWEPNTGELFF. The CDR3 nucleotides are TGTGCCAGCAGCCCCTCCTGGGAGCCTAACACCGGGGAGCTGTTTTTT.

This sequence joins TRBV9 and TRBJ1-2; no definite D call. CDR1 is SGDLS and CDR2 is YYNGEE in the germline V gene. This CDR3 is built from 15 residues. V was clipped by 4 bases and J by 4 bases, with 17 bases between them. DNA for the CDR3: TGTGCCAGCAGCTTCGCAACTGGACGGACCTATGGCTACACCTTC. Translated: CASSFATGRTYGYTF.

This clonotype was observed many times. The V gene is TRBV29-1, the J gene TRBJ2-6; no clear D. Between the trimmed V and J ends, which lost 5 bases and 1 base, there was a span of 9 bases. CDR1 and CDR2 from the germline V gene are SQVTM and ANQGSEA. The CDR3 extends over 14 amino acids. CDR3 nucleotide sequence: TGCAGCGTTTCCGAGTCGTCTGGGGCCAACGTCCTGACTTTC. It yields the protein CSVSESSGANVLTF. The whole variable domain, remainder taken from reference TRBV29-1 and TRBJ2-6, is SAVISQKPSRDICQRGTSLTIQCQVDSQVTMMFWYRQQPGQSLTLIATANQGSEATYESGFVIDKFPISRPNLTFSTLTVSNMSPEDSSIYLCSVSESSGANVLTFGAGSRLTVL.

This chain links TRBV12-3 or TRBV12-4 with TRBJ1-2, with D tentatively TRBD1 (6 bases). The V end lost 4 bases, the J end lost 7 bases, and 13 bases lay between the germline ends. CDR3 length: 13 amino acids. CDR3 bases: TGTGCCAGCAGTTCCCGGGACACAAGTGGCTACACCTTC. Amino acids: CASSSRDTSGYTF.

This clonotype has at least ten counts. The chain is built from TRBV12-3 or TRBV12-4 and TRBJ2-2; 7 bases line up with TRBD1. There are 15 residues in the CDR3. With 4 bases clipped from V and 6 bases from J, the junction kept 8 bases outside the gene matches. CDR3: CASSSALGQAGELFF. CDR3 DNA: TGTGCCAGCAGTTCCGCCCTAGGACAGGCCGGGGAGCTGTTTTTT.

This clonotype was observed a handful of times. The CDR3 DNA sequence: TGCAGTGCTAGATCGACTAGCGGGAATAGGAATGAGCAGTTCTTC. It yields the protein CSARSTSGNRNEQFF. This chain joins TRBV20-1 and TRBJ2-1; TRBD2 agrees at 11 bases. Germline trimming cut 2 bases from V and 7 bases from J; bases unmatched to any gene: 7. The CDR3 has 15 amino acids. Germline CDR1 DFQATT, CDR2 SNEGSKA (reference sequence).

This clonotype has a count of ten or more. The chain is built from TRBV4-2 and TRBJ2-7; TRBD1 is a possible D gene (5 bases). V lost 1 base to trimming and J lost 5 bases, with 12 bases between them. This CDR3 has 14 residues. The germline V gene encodes CDR1 LGHNA and CDR2 YNFKEQ. This chain's CDR3 is CASSQVLSRDEQYF. The CDR3 bases are TGTGCCAGCAGCCAAGTTTTGTCCAGGGACGAGCAGTACTTC.

CDR3 in DNA: TGCGCCAGCTCTCTAGTGAACACCGGGGAGCTGTTTTTT. Translating gives CASSLVNTGELFF. This chain connects TRBV10-2 to TRBJ2-2, with D uncertain. This CDR3 has 13 amino acids. The germline CDR1 and CDR2 sequences are WSHSY and SAAADI. V was cut by 8 bases and J by 1 base, with 8 bases left in between.

The chain has TRBV7-9 and TRBJ2-1; D call uncertain. Germline values: CDR1 SEHNR, CDR2 FQNEAQ (reference sequence). The CDR3 covers 19 residues. Trimming pared 3 bases from V and 4 bases from J, leaving 25 bases between. CDR3 nucleotides: TGTGCCAGCAGCTTTCCGAATACGCTCCTGGCGGATTCATACAATGAGCAGTTCTTC. Translated: CASSFPNTLLADSYNEQFF.